The 4 T cell receptor beta chains presented below share a single source sample, sequenced in a study of cytomegalovirus exposure and HLA in healthy donors. Clones were sequenced by immunoSEQ multiplex PCR, and TCRdb holds only the in-frame ones, with some missing. The table lists 300,000 to 400,000 clones, around 90% of them singletons, with roughly 0.96% in the top ten. Sequenced: PBMCs. Every receptor here comes from a man aged 25-45 years in good health and CMV-seronegative.

The CDR3 nucleotides read TGTGCCAGCAGCAGGTACAGCTCCTACGAGCAGTACTTC. Its translation is CASSRYSSYEQYF. The chain links TRBV7-9 to TRBJ2-7, with D unresolved. This CDR3 comprises 13 residues. Trimming took off 5 bases at V and 0 bases at J, with 8 bases between the two ends. CDR1 is SEHNR, CDR2 FQNEAQ, per germline (reference sequence).

The J gene is TRBJ2-7, the V gene TRBV5-6, with 9 bases lining up with TRBD1. Looked up from germline, CDR1 is SGHDT and CDR2 is YYEEEE. The J segment lost 2 bases and the V segment lost 1 base, leaving 7 bases of the junction unmatched. The CDR3 spans 16 residues. CDR3 loop: CASSLWPGTGTYEQYF. The CDR3, as DNA: TGTGCCAGCAGCTTGTGGCCCGGGACAGGGACCTACGAGCAGTACTTC.

The chain carries TRBV5-7 and TRBJ2-1, with 8 bases fitting TRBD2. TRBV5-7 is an ORF, with its function uncertain. J gave up 4 bases and V 2 bases, and 5 bases lay outside the gene matches. This CDR3 is 15 amino acids long. CDR3 coding DNA: TGTGCCAGCAGCTTCCGCGGGGGGTCATACAATGAGCAGTTCTTC. It yields the protein CASSFRGGSYNEQFF.

The chain carries TRBV6-6 and TRBJ2-5; D might be TRBD2 (5 bases). Trimming pared 6 bases from V and 5 bases from J, leaving 10 bases between. Germline values: CDR1 MNHNY, CDR2 SVGAGI (reference sequence). This CDR3 spans 12 amino acids. This chain's CDR3 is CASRMDLETQYF. CDR3 DNA sequence: TGTGCCAGCAGGATGGACTTGGAGACCCAGTACTTC.